These 9 T cell receptor beta chains were all obtained from the same sample, sequenced in a study of OX40 agonist ivuxolimab in advanced cancers. This table comes from immunoSEQ multiplex PCR, and its TCRdb copy is limited to in-frame clones, with some not included. Of under 75,000 clones in the sample, roughly 87% were seen once. Sequences were derived from CD4+ or CD8+ T cells sorted from blood, sampled in a trial of the OX40 agonist ivuxolimab. The receptors were sampled from an adult with an advanced solid tumor such as melanoma, head and neck, liver or kidney cancer.

This clone was counted once. For the CDR3, the DNA is TGTGCCAGCAGCCGAGGGACAGGGGGTTCCTCTGGGGCCAACGTCCTGACTTTC. Its translation is CASSRGTGGSSGANVLTF. The J gene is TRBJ2-6, the V gene TRBV7-9; 11 bases fit TRBD1. CDR1 and CDR2 (germline): SEHNR, FQNEAQ (reference sequence). The CDR3 is made up of 18 amino acids. J was trimmed by 0 bases and V by 5 bases; bases with no gene match: 6.

V is TRBV15 and J is TRBJ1-2, with 7 nucleotides matching TRBD1. In germline, CDR1 is LNHNV, CDR2 YYDKDF (reference sequence). The CDR3 has 13 amino acids. V lost 6 bases to trimming and J lost 7 bases; unmatched junction nucleotides: 8. CDR3 residues: CATRDRRGGGYTF. In DNA, the CDR3 is TGTGCCACCAGGGACAGGCGGGGGGGTGGCTACACCTTC.

The chain carries TRBV28 and TRBJ2-5, with 9 bases that match TRBD2. The V gene end was trimmed by 11 bases and the J gene end by 3 bases; junction bases not matched to a gene: 1. CDR3 length equals 11 residues. Germline CDR1 is MDHEN and CDR2 is SYDVKM. This CDR3 reads CAAGGKETQYF. The CDR3 DNA is TGTGCCGCGGGGGGGAAAGAGACCCAGTACTTC.

CDR3: CASYSGLTLEQYF. The CDR3 nucleotides are TGTGCCAGCTACTCGGGACTAACCTTGGAGCAGTACTTC. The gene calls are TRBV28 and TRBJ2-7, with 7 bases aligning to TRBD2. Trimming took 8 bases from V and 7 from J; bases not matched to a gene: 11. CDR1 is MDHEN, CDR2 SYDVKM, per germline. The length of the CDR3 is 13 residues.

In DNA, the CDR3 is TGTGCCAGCAGCTTCATGGTAGGGTCCTCCTACAATGAGCAGTTCTTC. This codes for CASSFMVGSSYNEQFF. The chain joins TRBV5-4 to TRBJ2-1; no definite D call. Germline CDR1 SGHNT, CDR2 YYREEE (reference sequence). V shed 2 bases and J shed 0 bases, with 12 bases lying between them. The CDR3 is 16 residues long.

The CDR3 DNA is TGCGCCAGCAGCTTGGGGGGACTAGCGGTCCCCTATGAGCAGTTCTTC. It translates to CASSLGGLAVPYEQFF. The chain uses TRBV5-1 and TRBJ2-1; 11 nucleotides match TRBD2. CDR3 size: 16 residues. Germline V gene lookup returns CDR1 SGHRS and CDR2 YFSETQ. Losses at the gene ends were 0 bases for V and 8 bases for J; bases not matched to a gene: 7.

The chain has TRBV6-5 and TRBJ2-3, with 12 bases that match TRBD2. From germline, CDR1 is MNHEY and CDR2 SVGAGI. The V segment lost 6 bases and the J segment 5 bases; nucleotides outside the gene matches: 3. The length of the CDR3 is 14 residues. Here the CDR3 reads CASRLAGGLDTQYF. Here the CDR3 DNA reads TGTGCCAGCAGACTAGCGGGAGGACTAGATACGCAGTATTTT.

The sample holds one count of this clone. CDR3 protein: CASSQDPGGDAFF. The CDR3 DNA is TGCGCCAGCAGCCAAGATCCAGGGGGTGACGCTTTCTTT. The chain carries TRBV4-1 and TRBJ1-1; TRBD1 matches at 7 bases. The ends lost 0 bases at V and 11 bases at J; junction bases unmatched: 6. This CDR3 contains 13 residues. Germline-derived CDR1 and CDR2 are MGHRA and YSYEKL.

The J gene is TRBJ2-1, the V gene TRBV28; 9 bases map to TRBD2. Looked up from germline, CDR1 is MDHEN and CDR2 is SYDVKM. This CDR3 is 15 amino acids long. V trimming: 5 bases; J trimming: 5 bases; junction bases outside the gene matches: 7. The CDR3 region has the DNA TGTGCCAGCAGTATAAGACTAGCGGCACACAATGAGCAGTTCTTC. This codes for CASSIRLAAHNEQFF.